Below are 19 T cell receptor beta chains sequenced from a single sample in a study of T cell responses to AZD1222 COVID-19 vaccine. Clones were read by immunoSEQ multiplex PCR, and TCRdb kept only the in-frame ones, dropping some. The sample yields approximately 200,000 clones, almost 95% seen once. The sequenced sample was peripheral blood, obtained on day 0 of AZD1222 vaccination. The receptors originated from an adult in good health.

The chain uses TRBV7-8 and TRBJ1-2; TRBD1 is a possible D gene (6 bases). Trimming removed 5 bases at V and 8 bases at J, with 18 bases between. The CDR3 spans 14 residues. CDR1 is SGHVS and CDR2 is FQNEAQ in the germline V gene. The CDR3 DNA reads TGTGCCAGCAGCCCCCCCACGGAGGGGGTAGGCTACACCTTC. Encoded protein: CASSPPTEGVGYTF.

The gene calls are TRBV11-2 and TRBJ2-1; 8 bases match TRBD2. The junction had 3 bases not matched to a gene; V was cut back by 5 bases and J by 9 bases. Germline assignment: CDR1 SGHAT and CDR2 FQNNGV. The CDR3 is 12 amino acids. DNA for the CDR3: TGTGCCAGCAGCCCCACTAGCGGTGAGCAGTTCTTC. Its protein product is CASSPTSGEQFF.

This chain joins TRBV12-5 and TRBJ2-5; D is unclear. The CDR3 length is 15 residues. Germline values: CDR1 LGHNT, CDR2 FRNRAP. Trimming shortened V by 0 bases and J by 1 base, and 9 bases separated the two germline ends. The DNA for the CDR3 is TGTGCTAGTGGTTTGGTACTGTTGACCCAAGAGACCCAGTACTTC. It codes for CASGLVLLTQETQYF.

The rearrangement joins TRBV28 to TRBJ1-2; 7 bases are a match to TRBD1. V was pared by 5 bases and J by 4 bases, with 4 bases of the junction left unmatched. Germline V lookup: CDR1 MDHEN, CDR2 SYDVKM. There are 13 residues in the CDR3. The CDR3 here is CASSRQGSYGYTF. The CDR3, as DNA: TGTGCCAGCAGTCGACAGGGCTCCTATGGCTACACCTTC.

The V and J genes are TRBV27 and TRBJ2-7, with a possible D match to TRBD1 (5 bases). Germline CDR1 is MNHEY and CDR2 is SMNVEV (reference sequence). With 2 bases removed from V and 2 bases from J, the gap between germline ends came to 10 bases. The CDR3 is 14 amino acids. CDR3 coding DNA: TGTGCCAGCAGTTTAAGGGGTACGGCCTACGAGCAGTACTTC. It encodes CASSLRGTAYEQYF.

Only one count was recorded for this clone. This chain connects TRBV18 to TRBJ1-5, with a weak D call TRBD1 (6 bases). The germline CDR1 and CDR2 sequences are KGHSH and LQKENI. The V end lost 3 bases, the J end lost 3 bases, and 12 bases lay between the germline ends. The CDR3 spans 15 residues. In DNA, the CDR3 is TGTGCCAGCTCACCCGAAAACAGGGACAATCAGCCCCAGCATTTT. It encodes CASSPENRDNQPQHF.

The chain employs TRBV30 and TRBJ1-5, with a weak D call TRBD1 (5 bases). There are 15 residues in the CDR3. V was pared by 3 bases and J by 6 bases, with 18 bases between. Germline CDR1 reads GTSNPN; CDR2 reads SVGIG (reference sequence). The chain's CDR3 is CAWSPFGGISQPQHF. The CDR3 DNA follows: TGTGCCTGGAGCCCTTTCGGGGGAATCAGTCAGCCCCAGCATTTT.

The chain couples TRBV24-1 to TRBJ1-2, with TRBD1 identical over 7 bases. This CDR3 is built from 12 residues. Losses at the gene ends were 10 bases for V and 8 bases for J; bases not matched to a gene: 9. Germline CDR1 KGHDR, CDR2 SFDVKD. CDR3 sequence reads: CATQEDRVGYTF. DNA for the CDR3: TGTGCCACGCAAGAAGACAGGGTCGGCTACACCTTC.

The chain recombines TRBV6-6 with TRBJ1-1; no reliable D call. Germline CDR1 reads MNHNY; CDR2 reads SVGAGI (reference sequence). V was pared by 10 bases and J by 5 bases, with 11 bases between. This CDR3 region has 11 residues. CDR3 sequence: CAIRIGTEAFF. CDR3 nucleotides: TGTGCCATCCGAATAGGAACTGAAGCTTTCTTT.

This chain connects TRBV5-1 to TRBJ2-1, with D hard to call. Germline V gives CDR1 SGHRS, CDR2 YFSETQ. The CDR3 extends over 15 amino acids. Deletions cut 6 bases from V and 0 bases from J, with 13 bases between. In nucleotides, the CDR3 is TGCGCCAGCACGTCTCTCGTGAGCTCCTACAATGAGCAGTTCTTC. Protein product: CASTSLVSSYNEQFF.

This chain uses TRBV5-4 with TRBJ2-1, with a weak D call TRBD1 (5 bases). Germline CDR1 and CDR2: SGHNT and YYREEE (reference sequence). Trimming shortened V by 5 bases and J by 9 bases, and 15 bases separated the two germline ends. This CDR3 contains 13 residues. CDR3 coding DNA: TGTGCCAGCAGTCATACAGGTCTGAGTGAGCAGTTCTTC. It is translated as CASSHTGLSEQFF.

This rearrangement joins TRBV27 to TRBJ2-5; D may match TRBD1 or TRBD2 (5 bases each). The germline gives CDR1 MNHEY, CDR2 SMNVEV (reference sequence). V gave up 6 bases and J gave up 6 bases, with 14 bases separating them. CDR3 length: 13 amino acids. The CDR3 here is CASSPAPGQTQYF. Written as DNA, the CDR3 is TGTGCCAGCAGCCCAGCCCCGGGACAGACCCAGTACTTC.

This rearrangement joins TRBV30 to TRBJ2-1, with 11 bases that match TRBD2. Germline lookup yields CDR1 GTSNPN and CDR2 SVGIG (reference sequence). With 0 bases clipped from V and 9 bases from J, the junction kept 7 bases outside the gene matches. The CDR3 consists of 15 residues. CDR3: CAWSVLSGRAGEQFF. Written as DNA, the CDR3 is TGTGCCTGGAGTGTACTTAGCGGGAGGGCCGGTGAGCAGTTCTTC.

The CDR3, as DNA: TGTGCCAGCAGGGCGGGAGGTCTCTACGAGCAGTACTTC. It translates to CASRAGGLYEQYF. This chain uses TRBV28 with TRBJ2-7; TRBD2 agrees at 8 bases. CDR3 length: 13 residues. Germline lookup yields CDR1 MDHEN and CDR2 SYDVKM. Germline trimming cut 6 bases from V and 3 bases from J; bases unmatched to any gene: 4.

The V call is TRBV28, the J call TRBJ1-3; D unresolved. The germline gives CDR1 MDHEN, CDR2 SYDVKM. This CDR3 is built from 14 residues. Trimming shortened V by 4 bases and J by 8 bases, and 15 bases separated the two germline ends. CDR3 DNA sequence: TGTGCCAGCAGTTCTCCGGGCTCAAGCTACACCATATATTTT. Amino acids: CASSSPGSSYTIYF.

V gene TRBV7-3 combines with J gene TRBJ2-7, with TRBD2 matching over 13 bases. The junction had 8 bases not matched to a gene; V was cut back by 0 bases and J by 3 bases. The germline V gene encodes CDR1 SGHTA and CDR2 FQGTGA. The CDR3 spans 18 residues. CDR3 DNA sequence: TGTGCCAGCAGCTTAACGTGGACTAGCGGGAGTAGCGTCTACGAGCAGTACTTC. Its protein is CASSLTWTSGSSVYEQYF.

The V gene is TRBV7-9, the J gene TRBJ2-7; 7 nucleotides line up with TRBD1. Germline loops: CDR1 SEHNR, CDR2 FQNEAQ (reference sequence). The ends lost 1 base at V and 7 bases at J; junction bases unmatched: 7. This CDR3 has 14 residues. CDR3: CASSLGRGLWEQYF. DNA of the CDR3: TGTGCCAGCAGCTTAGGCAGGGGGTTATGGGAGCAGTACTTC. The whole variable domain, filled in from reference TRBV7-9 and TRBJ2-7, reads DTGVSQNPRHKITKRGQNVTFRCDPISEHNRLYWYRQTLGQGPEFLTYFQNEAQLEKSRLLSDRFSAERPKGSFSTLEIQRTEQGDSAMYLCASSLGRGLWEQYFGPGTRLTVT.

J is TRBJ1-3 and V is TRBV11-3, with D hard to call. The CDR3 has 17 residues. The V gene's germline CDR1 is SGHNT and CDR2 YENEEA. V lost 0 bases, J lost 0 bases, and 12 bases lay in between. The CDR3 here is CASSLEGVQRSGNTIYF. DNA for the CDR3: TGTGCCAGCAGCTTAGAAGGCGTACAGCGCTCTGGAAACACCATATATTTT.

The CDR3 sequence: CASSMIGQVVNQPQHF. CDR3 sequence (DNA): TGTGCCAGTAGTATGATCGGGCAGGTGGTCAATCAGCCCCAGCATTTT. The J gene is TRBJ1-5, the V gene TRBV19, with D unresolved. The V and J ends lost 3 bases and 3 bases respectively, with 15 bases between them. The CDR3 covers 16 residues. Germline lookup yields CDR1 LNHDA and CDR2 SQIVND (reference sequence).